One sample yielded the 21 T cell receptor beta chains listed below, sequenced in a study of low-dose radiotherapy and immunotherapy resistance in tumors. Sample time point: before trial treatment. A constant-region primer paired with the V-primer adapter amplified TCRs over around 18 PCR cycles. TCRdb itself ran the reads through MiXCR, one entry per CDR3 protein. The sample has about 50,000 distinct CDR3 sequences; roughly 10% are singletons. The sample was PBMCs, taken before treatment. All receptors derive from a female donor with ovarian cancer.

This clonotype was seen many times. This chain connects TRBV12-3 or TRBV12-4 to TRBJ1-2; D is unclear. This CDR3 is 12 amino acids long. With 4 bases removed from V and 8 bases from J, the gap between germline ends came to 11 bases. This chain's CDR3 is CASSSRMLGYTF. The CDR3 DNA sequence: TGTGCCAGCAGTTCCCGAATGCTCGGCTACACCTTC.

This clonotype was recorded at least ten times. This sequence joins TRBV5-1 and TRBJ2-2; D not certain. Germline V gene lookup returns CDR1 SGHRS and CDR2 YFSETQ. This CDR3 has 14 residues. The V gene lost 0 bases and the J gene lost 1 base, with 4 bases spanning the gap. The CDR3 sequence: CASSLVQNTGELFF. CDR3 in DNA: TGCGCCAGCAGCTTGGTACAGAACACCGGGGAGCTGTTTTTT.

Ten or more counts support this clonotype. The chain is built from TRBV5-1 and TRBJ2-1, with 8 bases identical to TRBD2. The CDR3 covers 13 residues. Per the germline V gene, CDR1 is SGHRS and CDR2 is YFSETQ. The V and J ends lost 4 bases and 8 bases, in that order; junction bases with no gene match: 5. For the CDR3, the DNA is TGCGCCAGCAGCCAACCGGGGGGGGATGAGCAGTTCTTC. This encodes CASSQPGGDEQFF.

At least ten counts were recorded for this clonotype. V and J are TRBV29-1 and TRBJ2-1; no reliable D call. The CDR3 contains 9 residues. Trimming took 4 bases from V and 12 from J, leaving 7 bases between them. CDR1 is SQVTM, CDR2 ANQGSEA, per germline. The CDR3 sequence: CSVVGRQFF. CDR3 DNA: TGCAGCGTTGTTGGACGGCAGTTCTTC.

This clonotype was recorded at least ten times. The V call is TRBV5-1, the J call TRBJ2-3; 9 bases are a match to TRBD1. The CDR3 has 15 residues. Germline CDR1 is SGHRS and CDR2 is YFSETQ. The trim removed 4 bases at V and 6 bases at J, leaving 9 bases unmatched. CDR3 coding DNA: TGCGCCAGCAGCGGGGGACAGGGCGGTATGGATACGCAGTATTTT. As protein: CASSGGQGGMDTQYF.

This clonotype was seen many times. This sequence joins TRBV30 and TRBJ1-4; the D gene is possibly TRBD1 (5 bases). V dropped 4 bases and J dropped 0 bases, with 9 bases sitting between them. In germline, CDR1 is GTSNPN, CDR2 SVGIG (reference sequence). This CDR3 region has 14 residues. CDR3 sequence reads: CAWTLTATNEKLFF. The CDR3 DNA is TGTGCCTGGACCCTGACAGCAACTAATGAAAAACTGTTTTTT. Full variable domain (rest looked up from reference TRBV30 and TRBJ1-4): SQTIHQWPATLVQPVGSPLSLECTVEGTSNPNLYWYRQAAGRGLQLLFYSVGIGQISSEVPQNLSASRPQDRQFILSSKKLLLSDSGFYLCAWTLTATNEKLFFGSGTQLSVL.

This clonotype has a count of ten or more. CDR3 protein: CSARDTGEQYF. The DNA of the CDR3 is TGCAGTGCTAGAGATACCGGCGAGCAGTACTTC. The V gene is TRBV20-1, the J gene TRBJ2-7, with unresolved D. The germline CDR1 and CDR2 sequences are DFQATT and SNEGSKA (reference sequence). This CDR3 is 11 amino acids long. Trimming removed 0 bases at V and 6 bases at J, with 6 bases between.

J is TRBJ2-1 and V is TRBV5-8, with D perhaps matching TRBD1 or TRBD2 (6 bases each). There are 18 residues in the CDR3. Germline-derived CDR1 and CDR2 are SGHTS and YDEGEE. V was cut by 2 bases and J by 8 bases, with 26 bases left in between. The CDR3 loop is CASSLAFQIPGAMDEQFF. CDR3 sequence (DNA): TGTGCCAGCAGCTTAGCTTTTCAGATTCCGGGGGCGATGGATGAGCAGTTCTTC.

This clonotype was seen at least ten times. The chain uses TRBV23-1 and TRBJ1-5; D may be TRBD1 (5 bases). TRBV23-1 is filed as an ORF, its function uncertain. With 8 bases removed from V and 5 bases from J, the gap between germline ends came to 13 bases. This CDR3 comprises 13 residues. CDR3 loop: CASPRGGDQPQHF. For the CDR3, the DNA is TGCGCCAGCCCTAGGGGCGGGGATCAGCCCCAGCATTTT.

This clonotype was observed at least ten times. The chain carries TRBV10-3 and TRBJ2-2; no reliable D call. V lost 6 bases and J lost 4, with 12 bases in between. The germline gives CDR1 ENHRY, CDR2 SYGVKD. There are 14 residues in the CDR3. The CDR3 DNA is TGTGCCATCAGCAGCAGAGACCCCACCGGGGAGCTGTTTTTT. This gives the protein CAISSRDPTGELFF.

This clonotype was detected ten times or more. This sequence joins TRBV12-3 or TRBV12-4 and TRBJ1-1; D perhaps matches TRBD1 (6 bases). This CDR3 region has 19 residues. The ends were cut back, 3 bases at V and 3 bases at J, with 26 bases in the middle. As DNA, the CDR3 is TGTGCCAGCAGTTTTGTTGGTCGGGGGGCGCCTATCTCCTACACTGAAGCTTTCTTT. Its translation: CASSFVGRGAPISYTEAFF.

In this sample, this clonotype turned up many times. CDR3 protein: CASSISPRWRDTEAFF. CDR3 DNA: TGTGCCAGTAGTATCTCCCCCAGATGGAGGGACACTGAAGCTTTCTTT. The chain links TRBV19 to TRBJ1-1; no reliable D call. V shed 3 bases and J shed 3 bases, with 17 bases lying between them. CDR3 size: 16 residues. The V gene's germline CDR1 is LNHDA and CDR2 SQIVND (reference sequence).

At least ten counts were recorded for this clonotype. The V and J genes are TRBV28 and TRBJ2-6; no definite D call. The V and J ends lost 6 bases and 2 bases respectively, with 8 bases between them. The CDR3 extends over 14 amino acids. Germline V gives CDR1 MDHEN, CDR2 SYDVKM. The CDR3 loop reads CASSPATGANVLTF. CDR3 sequence (DNA): TGTGCCAGCAGCCCTGCCACTGGGGCCAACGTCCTGACTTTC.

The chain has TRBV13 and TRBJ1-6, with 8 bases that match TRBD1. CDR1 and CDR2 (germline): PRHDT, FYEKMQ (reference sequence). The length of the CDR3 is 15 residues. Trimming removed 5 bases from V and 7 bases from J; junction bases left unmatched: 7. CDR3 sequence (DNA): TGTGCCAGCAGCCCCCGACAGGGGCGAAATTCACCCCTCCACTTT. Translated: CASSPRQGRNSPLHF.

Many counts were recorded for this clonotype. The chain is built from TRBV4-1 and TRBJ1-5, with 9 bases fitting TRBD1. Trimming at V came to 1 base and at J to 6 bases, leaving 4 bases not matched to a gene. Looked up from germline, CDR1 is MGHRA and CDR2 is YSYEKL. CDR3 size: 15 residues. CDR3 nucleotide sequence: TGCGCCAGCAGCCAAGCCGGGACAGGGAGTCAGCCCCAGCATTTT. It specifies CASSQAGTGSQPQHF.

This clonotype was picked up many times. This rearrangement joins TRBV27 to TRBJ2-5, with 12 bases matching TRBD2. The CDR3 is made up of 21 amino acids. Unmatched junction bases numbered 19, after V lost 0 bases and J lost 5 bases. CDR1 and CDR2 (germline): MNHEY, SMNVEV (reference sequence). CDR3 nucleotides: TGTGCCAGCAGTTTATCCACACCGACTAGCGGGGGCCAAGACCCCCGGGAGACCCAGTACTTC. Its translation: CASSLSTPTSGGQDPRETQYF.

In its sample, this clonotype was seen a few times. The chain recombines TRBV20-1 with TRBJ2-1, with 9 nucleotides matching TRBD1. V lost 1 base, J lost 1 base, and 8 bases stayed unmatched. The CDR3 is 17 residues long. In germline, CDR1 is DFQATT, CDR2 SNEGSKA (reference sequence). CDR3 nucleotide sequence: TGCAGTGCTAGAGGACCCGGGACAGGGTGGTCCTACAATGAGCAGTTCTTC. As protein: CSARGPGTGWSYNEQFF.

This clonotype was counted at least ten times. The J gene is TRBJ1-1, the V gene TRBV15, with unresolved D. Between the trimmed V and J ends, which lost 0 bases and 4 bases, there was a span of 12 bases. This CDR3 has 15 residues. From germline, CDR1 is LNHNV and CDR2 YYDKDF (reference sequence). The CDR3 reads CATSRDSGNPTEAFF. The CDR3 DNA reads as TGTGCCACCAGCAGAGATTCCGGAAATCCCACTGAAGCTTTCTTT.

This clonotype was detected many times. The chain carries TRBV10-1 and TRBJ2-2; D may match TRBD1 or TRBD2 (6 bases each). Trimming cost V 7 bases and J 1 base, with 16 bases left between them. The CDR3 runs to 16 residues. CDR1 and CDR2 (germline): WNHNN, SYGVQD (reference sequence). The CDR3 DNA is TGCGCCAGCAAGTTGGGGGGCGCGTGGAACACCGGGGAGCTGTTTTTT. This codes for CASKLGGAWNTGELFF.

The sample holds many counts of this clonotype. The chain carries TRBV6-6 and TRBJ2-3; D perhaps matches TRBD1 (7 bases). The V and J ends lost 0 bases and 4 bases respectively, with 17 bases between them. CDR3 size: 17 residues. Germline CDR1 MNHNY, CDR2 SVGAGI (reference sequence). The CDR3 bases are TGTGCCAGCAGTTACTCGGGGCAGGGGGGAAGGCCAGATACGCAGTATTTT. The encoded protein is CASSYSGQGGRPDTQYF.

This clonotype was detected ten times or more. The genes are TRBV21-1 and TRBJ2-5; the table calls TRBD1, which could not be checked here. TRBV21-1 is termed a pseudogene. This CDR3 contains 14 residues. The CDR3, as DNA: TGTGCCAGCAGCGGGCGACAGGGCCAAGAGACCCAGTACTTC. As protein: CASSGRQGQETQYF.